This note documents a single T cell receptor beta chain sequence. It has no known antigen specificity. Base-call qualities are not available, and no considerably larger clone is one nucleotide away. This sample is part of a study of blood T cell repertoires in COVID-19 (dated by TCRdb to between 2020 and 2021). About the study as a whole: Samples covering the acute and convalescent phases of COVID-19 were provided by collaborators in the United States, Italy and Spain. The material from the prospective study consisted of cDNA or gDNA derived from T cells, B-cell-depleted T cells, or PBMCs. Deeply sampled blood TCRbeta repertoires from subjects exposed to, actively infected with, or recovered from COVID-19 were included in the dataset. The repertoires were released in a freely available public database intended as a resource for research on the immune response to SARS-CoV-2. The samples were drawn from the first 160 participants of the ongoing ImmuneRACE study and from more than 1,000 subjects provided by 6 global collaborators. Sample metadata almost always included a de-identified subject ID, COVID-19 status, age in years and sex. Where available, HLA class I and class II types were obtained from metadata supplied by the sample provider rather than from assay-based typing.

CDR1 SNHLY and CDR2 FYNNEI were looked up in the germline V gene. At the junction V is shortened by 5 bases and J by 1 base, with 11 bases in between. Reading from cysteine to phenylalanine, the CDR3 counts 14 amino acids. The kept DNA is CDR3 alone, 42 bases in frame from the first base. On the study overall, not on this receptor specifically: Clinical and demographic metadata were provided uncurated, with the amount varying by source and participant.

The collaborating institutions used their own protocols to collect whole blood in K2EDTA tubes. Collaborator samples were shipped for TCRbeta analysis as frozen whole blood, isolated PBMCs, or DNA extracted from either sample type. The immunoSEQ Assay, a bias-controlled multiplex PCR, was used to amplify TCRbeta CDR3 regions from genomic DNA. The study's processing was this. Nucleated cell counts per sample were estimated from amplification of reference gene primers within the assay. To quantify the absolute abundance of each unique TCRbeta CDR3 rearrangement, sequence reads were collapsed and filtered. For each sample, productive Simpson clonality was calculated as the square root of Simpson's diversity index across productive rearrangements. TCRdb limited this immuneACCESS table to in-frame rearrangements with V and J called. A share of clones is missing; checked studies link under half to unresolved V genes, and the rest is unexplained. D and trimming were read from the DNA, whereas the V and J calls and clone size are those reported in that table. The sample table records some 200,000 clones; around 80% of these occur just once. 8% to 13% of the sample goes to the ten largest clones.

This chain joins TRBV2 to TRBJ1-2; the D segment could be TRBD1, given 6 matching bases. The sequenced sample consisted of peripheral blood. The sequence came from a woman of 80 years or more with acute or convalescent COVID-19. The CDR3 here reads CASSQGQLNYGYTF. The sequenced DNA is TGTGCCAGCAGTCAAGGACAGCTTAACTATGGCTACACCTTC.